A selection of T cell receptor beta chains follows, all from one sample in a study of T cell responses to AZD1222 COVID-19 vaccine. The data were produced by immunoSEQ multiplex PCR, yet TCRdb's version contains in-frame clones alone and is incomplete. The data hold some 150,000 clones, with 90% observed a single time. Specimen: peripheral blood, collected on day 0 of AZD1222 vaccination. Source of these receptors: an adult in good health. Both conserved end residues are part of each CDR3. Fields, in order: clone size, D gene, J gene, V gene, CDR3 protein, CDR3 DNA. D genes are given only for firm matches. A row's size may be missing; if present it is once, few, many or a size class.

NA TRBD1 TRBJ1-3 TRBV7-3 CASSLGGGEGNTIYF TGTGCCAGCAGCTTAGGAGGGGGCGAAGGAAACACCATATATTTT
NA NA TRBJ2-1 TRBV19 CASSIGENPHEQFF TGTGCCAGTAGTATAGGAGAAAACCCCCATGAGCAGTTCTTC
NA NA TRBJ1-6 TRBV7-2 CASSLGSSYNSPLHF TGTGCCAGCAGCTTAGGGAGCTCCTATAATTCACCCCTCCACTTT
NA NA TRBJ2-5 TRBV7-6 CASSLGNEETQYF TGTGCCAGCAGCTTAGGAAACGAAGAGACCCAGTACTTC
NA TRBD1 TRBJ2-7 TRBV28 CASRTGVDYEQYF TGTGCCAGCAGGACAGGGGTTGACTACGAGCAGTACTTC
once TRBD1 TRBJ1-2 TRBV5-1 CASSLTSGGNYGYTF TGCGCCAGCAGCTTGACGTCAGGGGGTAACTATGGCTACACCTTC
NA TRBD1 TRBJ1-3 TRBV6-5 CASSRQGSFGNTIYF TGTGCCAGCAGCCGACAGGGGTCCTTCGGAAACACCATATATTTT
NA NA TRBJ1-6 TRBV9 CASSVAGGIGNSPLHF TGTGCCAGCAGCGTAGCCGGGGGAATCGGTAATTCACCCCTCCACTTT
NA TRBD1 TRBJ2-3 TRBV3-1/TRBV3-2 CASSQTLDREEDTQYF TGTGCCAGCAGCCAAACACTGGACAGGGAGGAAGATACGCAGTATTTT
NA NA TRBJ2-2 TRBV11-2 CASSLEVSGELFF TGTGCCAGCAGCTTAGAGGTATCCGGGGAGCTGTTTTTT
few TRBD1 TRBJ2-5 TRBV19 CASTPTAQGSILRETQYF TGTGCCAGTACCCCAACTGCACAGGGGTCGATTTTGAGGGAGACCCAGTACTTC
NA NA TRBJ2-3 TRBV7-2 CASSNRPADTQYF TGTGCCAGCAGCAACCGCCCTGCAGATACGCAGTATTTT
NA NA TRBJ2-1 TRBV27 CASSLRGSYNEQFF TGTGCCAGCAGTTTACGAGGCTCCTACAATGAGCAGTTCTTC
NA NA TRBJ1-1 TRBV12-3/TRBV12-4 CASSLGGNTEAFF TGTGCCAGCAGTTTGGGGGGGAACACTGAAGCTTTCTTT
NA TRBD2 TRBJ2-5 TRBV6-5 CASSRTSGAGETQYF TGTGCCAGCAGCCGGACTAGCGGGGCCGGGGAGACCCAGTACTTC
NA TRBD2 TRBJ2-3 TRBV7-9 CASSFFRIAGGLSTDTQYF TGTGCCAGCAGCTTTTTCCGGATAGCGGGAGGATTAAGCACAGATACGCAGTATTTT
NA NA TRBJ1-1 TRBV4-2 CASRLGGNTEAFF TGTGCCAGCAGACTGGGTGGGAACACTGAAGCTTTCTTT
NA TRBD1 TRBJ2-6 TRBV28 CASSFPTSIQGGQGSSGANVLTF TGTGCCAGCAGTTTTCCTACATCTATTCAGGGAGGACAGGGTAGCTCTGGGGCCAACGTCCTGACTTTC
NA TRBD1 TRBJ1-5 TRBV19 CASSHLGDRVGDQPQHF TGTGCCAGTAGCCACCTGGGGGACAGGGTAGGGGATCAGCCCCAGCATTTT
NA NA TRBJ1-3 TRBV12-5 CASGLWAGGSSGNTIYF TGTGCTAGTGGTTTGTGGGCAGGCGGATCTTCTGGAAACACCATATATTTT
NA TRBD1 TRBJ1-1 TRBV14 CASSTGDWEAFF TGTGCCAGCAGCACAGGGGACTGGGAAGCTTTCTTT
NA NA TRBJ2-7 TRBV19 CASSIDQTETYEQYF TGTGCCAGTAGTATAGATCAGACGGAGACCTACGAGCAGTACTTC
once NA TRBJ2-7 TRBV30 CAWGSRLGSYEQYF TGTGCCTGGGGTTCTAGACTAGGTTCCTACGAGCAGTACTTC
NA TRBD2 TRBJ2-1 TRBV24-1 CATAGTSGSSYNEQFF TGTGCCACCGCCGGGACTAGCGGGAGCTCCTACAATGAGCAGTTCTTC
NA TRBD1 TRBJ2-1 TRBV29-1 CSVDVGQVYNEQFF TGCAGCGTTGATGTGGGACAGGTTTACAATGAGCAGTTCTTC
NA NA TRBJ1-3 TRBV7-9 CASSPQPARVYF TGTGCCAGCAGCCCCCAGCCAGCTAGAGTGTATTTT
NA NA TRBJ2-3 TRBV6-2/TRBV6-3 CASSGRGGTSTDTQYF TGTGCCAGCAGTGGGAGAGGGGGTACTAGCACAGATACGCAGTATTTT
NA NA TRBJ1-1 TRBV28 CASSLNQEGGMNTEAFF TGTGCCAGCAGTTTAAATCAGGAAGGGGGAATGAACACTGAAGCTTTCTTT
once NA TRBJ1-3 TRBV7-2 CASSLGFRLPGNTIYF TGTGCCAGCAGCTTAGGGTTCAGACTTCCTGGAAACACCATATATTTT
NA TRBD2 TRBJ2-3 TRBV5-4 CASSLRGLAGGPVSTDTQYF TGTGCCAGCAGCTTGAGGGGACTAGCGGGGGGGCCCGTAAGCACAGATACGCAGTATTTT
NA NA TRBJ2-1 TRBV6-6 CASSYRNGPTNEQFF TGTGCCAGCAGTTACCGAAATGGGCCGACAAATGAGCAGTTCTTC
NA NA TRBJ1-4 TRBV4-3 CASSQAMGENEKLFF TGCGCCAGCAGCCAAGCCATGGGCGAGAATGAAAAACTGTTTTTT
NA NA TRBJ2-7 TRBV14 CASSQVGTTYEQYF TGTGCCAGCAGCCAAGTAGGCACAACCTACGAGCAGTACTTC
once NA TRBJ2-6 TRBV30 CAWNRGANVLTF TGTGCCTGGAACCGGGGGGCCAACGTCCTGACTTTC
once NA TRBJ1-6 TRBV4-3 CASSQHYNSPLHF TGCGCCAGCAGCCAACACTATAATTCACCCCTCCACTTT
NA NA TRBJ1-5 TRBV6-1 CASSESPPQHF TGTGCCAGCAGTGAAAGTCCGCCCCAGCATTTT
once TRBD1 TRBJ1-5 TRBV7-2 CASTLGQGRNQPQHF TGTGCCAGCACCCTCGGACAGGGGCGGAATCAGCCCCAGCATTTT
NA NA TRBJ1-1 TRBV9 CASSVVGGTTEAFF TGTGCCAGCAGCGTTGTGGGGGGGACCACTGAAGCTTTCTTT
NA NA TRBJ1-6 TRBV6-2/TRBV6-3 CASSYGQGNSPLHF TGTGCCAGCAGTTACGGGCAGGGGAATTCACCCCTCCACTTT
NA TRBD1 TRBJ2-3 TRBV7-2 CASSLEGARTDTQYF TGTGCCAGCAGCTTAGAGGGGGCGAGAACAGATACGCAGTATTTT
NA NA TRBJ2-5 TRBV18 CASSLSARGGETQYF TGTGCCAGCTCACTCTCCGCCAGGGGAGGAGAGACCCAGTACTTC
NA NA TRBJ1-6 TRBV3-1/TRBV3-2 CASSQVRGSLSSPLHF TGTGCCAGCAGCCAAGTGAGGGGGTCATTGAGTTCACCCCTCCACTTT
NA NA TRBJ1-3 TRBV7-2 CASSLEKGRAGNTIYF TGTGCCAGCAGCTTAGAGAAAGGGAGAGCTGGAAACACCATATATTTT
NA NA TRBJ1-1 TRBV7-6 CASSFIVRGSNTEAFF TGTGCCAGCAGCTTTATAGTGCGGGGCTCGAACACTGAAGCTTTCTTT
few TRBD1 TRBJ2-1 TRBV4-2 CASSPDRVSYNEQFF TGTGCCAGCAGCCCGGACAGGGTCTCCTACAATGAGCAGTTCTTC
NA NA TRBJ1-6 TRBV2 CASVSRGNNSPLHF TGTGCCAGCGTAAGTCGGGGGAATAATTCACCCCTCCACTTT
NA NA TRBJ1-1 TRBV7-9 CASSFKGNTEAFF TGTGCCAGCAGCTTCAAAGGGAACACTGAAGCTTTCTTT
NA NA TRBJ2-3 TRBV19 CASSTSSTDTQYF TGTGCCAGTAGTACCTCTAGCACAGATACGCAGTATTTT
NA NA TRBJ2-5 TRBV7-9 CASSLIGGLQETQYF TGTGCCAGCAGCTTAATAGGCGGGTTACAAGAGACCCAGTACTTC